The rows below give T cell receptor beta chains drawn from one sample of a study of response to subunit inactivated influenza vaccine. Via MiXCR, TCRdb re-called the RT-PCR reads, giving one row per CDR3 protein. The table lists some 550,000 distinct CDR3 sequences, roughly a quarter of them singletons, with 2.8% in the top ten. Separately, the same data were catalogued under a study of T cells expressing NK-cell markers.

The material sequenced was CD4+ T cells sorted from PBMCs, taken about 13 days after vaccination. These receptors were collected from a man between 50 and 59 years old who received an inactivated influenza vaccine. Both conserved end residues are part of each CDR3. Size tells how often a clone was seen (once, few, many) or the class of an expanded clone, and some rows leave it out.

few	TRBV6-1	TRBJ2-5	CASSERPQCMF
few	TRBV29-1	TRBJ2-2	CSVRRRANTGELFF
few	TRBV12-3/TRBV12-4	TRBJ1-3	CASSYVQGAHGNTIYF
few	TRBV15	TRBJ2-5	CATSRDSGVQETQYF
NA	TRBV20-1	TRBJ2-1	CSAKRTSGYNEQFF
NA	TRBV6-1	TRBJ1-5	CASTSGGHQPQHF
NA	TRBV20-1	TRBJ1-2	CSARIAQVDYGYTF
NA	TRBV7-2	TRBJ2-1	CASSLGTGGFYNEQFF
many	TRBV12-3/TRBV12-4	TRBJ2-7	CASSLYEIWGTGAYEQYF
few	TRBV12-3/TRBV12-4	TRBJ1-2	CASRPTGGANYGYTF
few	TRBV6-2/TRBV6-3	TRBJ2-7	CASSWAQASGQYF
few	TRBV6-2/TRBV6-3	TRBJ2-7	CASTRLAGDTEQYF
NA	TRBV20-1	TRBJ1-1	CSARLTSGSTEAFF
NA	TRBV6-2/TRBV6-3	TRBJ1-1	CASTNGRIEAFF
NA	TRBV25-1	TRBJ2-4	CASSEARGISIQYF
few	TRBV15	TRBJ2-5	CATSRDPGKQETQYF
NA	TRBV20-1	TRBJ2-5	CSATLQETQYF
few	TRBV20-1	TRBJ2-3	CSASGGPVDTQYF
NA	TRBV24-1	TRBJ1-1	CATSAEGALAEAFF